The clone carrying this T cell receptor (beta chain) turned up a few times. The antigen is unknown. The data were taken from a study of T cells after yellow fever vaccination. For the study at large: Low-cell-number fractions underwent preparation using SMART-Seq v4 Ultra Low Input.

Study-wide points: Most clones from primary vaccination resurfaced after the booster (approximately 96% CD4, 75% to 90% CD8).

V lost 6 bases, J lost 8 bases, and 11 bases lay in between. This CDR3 region has 13 residues. TCRdb re-called the 5' RACE reads with MiXCR, one entry per CDR3 protein. The table has some 550,000 distinct CDR3 sequences, 15% to 20% seen once. Sample: PBMCs, taken 15 days after the yellow fever booster vaccination. The chain recombines TRBV12-3 or TRBV12-4 with TRBJ1-6; D is ambiguous. The TCR was taken from a man aged 25-45 years who received the YFV17D yellow fever vaccine. Here the CDR3 reads CASSSSLYSPLHF. CDR3 in DNA: TGTGCCAGCAGCTCTTCCCTTTATTCACCCCTCCACTTT.